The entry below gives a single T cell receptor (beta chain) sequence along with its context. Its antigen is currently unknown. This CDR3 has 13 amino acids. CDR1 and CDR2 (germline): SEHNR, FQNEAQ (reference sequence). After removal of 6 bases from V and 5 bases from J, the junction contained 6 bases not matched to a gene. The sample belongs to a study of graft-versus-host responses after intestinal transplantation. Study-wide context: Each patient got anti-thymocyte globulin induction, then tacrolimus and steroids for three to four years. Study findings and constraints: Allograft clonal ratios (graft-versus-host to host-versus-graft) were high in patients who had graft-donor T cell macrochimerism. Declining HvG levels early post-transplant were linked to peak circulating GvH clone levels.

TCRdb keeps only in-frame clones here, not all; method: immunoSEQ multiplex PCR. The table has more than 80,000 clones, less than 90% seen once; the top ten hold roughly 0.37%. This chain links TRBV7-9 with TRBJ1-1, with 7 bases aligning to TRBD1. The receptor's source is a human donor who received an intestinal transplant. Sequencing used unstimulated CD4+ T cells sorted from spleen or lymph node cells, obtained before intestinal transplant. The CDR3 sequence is CASSVQGETEAFF. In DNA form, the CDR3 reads TGTGCCAGCAGTGTTCAGGGGGAAACTGAAGCTTTCTTT.